This is a list of T cell receptor beta chains from one sample in a study of blood T cells in healthy people across ages. One entry per CDR3 protein results from TCRdb running MiXCR on the 5' RACE reads. The sample holds some 700,000 distinct CDR3 sequences, over 20% seen once. The source material was blood. The receptors come from a man in his 70s in good health. The CDR3 runs from the conserved cysteine through the conserved F or W. The D gene is left open where the match is weak. Size tells how often a clone was seen (once, few, many) or the class of an expanded clone, and some rows leave it out.

D	V	size	J	CDR3	DNA
TRBD1	TRBV6-1	few	TRBJ2-4	CASGLDRGRVKNIQYF	TGTGCCAGCGGCCTTGACAGGGGGCGCGTCAAAAACATTCAGTACTTC
TRBD2	TRBV7-2	NA	TRBJ2-1	CASSWTSRRGEQFF	TGTGCCAGCAGCTGGACTAGCCGAAGAGGCGAGCAGTTCTTC
NA	TRBV29-1	NA	TRBJ2-5	CSVSQGTEETQYF	TGCAGCGTTTCACAGGGGACTGAGGAGACCCAGTACTTC
TRBD2	TRBV7-2	few	TRBJ2-1	CASSLSSGIYNEQFF	TGTGCCAGCAGCTTGAGTAGCGGGATTTACAATGAGCAGTTCTTC
NA	TRBV25-1	NA	TRBJ1-4	CASRAGDATNEKLFF	TGTGCCAGCCGGGCAGGGGATGCAACTAATGAAAAACTGTTTTTT
NA	TRBV12-5	NA	TRBJ1-6	CASGFDPGSPLHF	TGTGCTAGTGGTTTTGACCCGGGATCACCCCTCCACTTT
TRBD2	TRBV7-9	few	TRBJ2-1	CASSFSGRAYEQFF	TGTGCCAGCAGCTTTAGCGGGAGGGCCTATGAGCAGTTCTTC
TRBD2	TRBV6-2/TRBV6-3	few	TRBJ2-3	CASSYPLIAGAPSTDTQYF	TGTGCCAGCAGTTACCCCTTGATAGCGGGGGCCCCTAGCACAGATACGCAGTATTTT
TRBD2	TRBV27	NA	TRBJ2-1	CASSVTSGENNEQFF	TGTGCCAGCAGTGTGACTAGCGGGGAGAACAATGAGCAGTTCTTC
NA	TRBV3-1	NA	TRBJ2-4	CASSQGERASARENIQYF	TGTGCCAGCAGCCAAGGGGAGAGGGCTAGCGCTCGGGAAAACATTCAGTACTTC
NA	TRBV2	NA	TRBJ2-7	CASNPERDYEQYF	TGTGCCAGCAACCCCGAAAGGGACTACGAGCAGTACTTC
NA	TRBV27	NA	TRBJ1-1	CANSPRGGAFMNTEAFF	TGTGCCAACAGTCCCCGTGGGGGGGCCTTCATGAACACTGAAGCTTTCTTT
NA	TRBV3-1	NA	TRBJ2-1	CASSEVGGTSSYNEQFF	TGTGCCAGCAGTGAGGTAGGAGGGACGAGCTCCTACAATGAGCAGTTCTTC
NA	TRBV14	NA	TRBJ2-1	CASDQGGGQFF	TGTGCCAGCGACCAGGGAGGCGGGCAGTTCTTC
NA	TRBV4-2	few	TRBJ2-5	CASSPGVEETQYF	TGTGCCAGCAGCCCGGGGGTTGAAGAGACCCAGTACTTC
NA	TRBV5-1	few	TRBJ2-2	CASSLGVGSNTGELFF	TGCGCCAGCAGCTTGGGTGTGGGCTCGAACACCGGGGAGCTGTTTTTT
NA	TRBV7-3	few	TRBJ2-1	CASSFSGLNNEQFF	TGTGCCAGCAGCTTCTCAGGACTCAACAATGAGCAGTTCTTC
NA	TRBV5-5	once	TRBJ1-4	CASSLERGNLNEKLFF	TGTGCCAGCAGCTTGGAGCGGGGGAACCTCAATGAAAAACTGTTTTTT
NA	TRBV3-1	few	TRBJ2-7	CASSQATGEQYF	TGTGCCAGCAGCCAAGCTACAGGCGAGCAGTACTTC
NA	TRBV21-1	few	TRBJ1-1	CASSSRLSTEAFF	TGTGCCAGCAGCTCACGACTAAGCACTGAAGCTTTCTTT
NA	TRBV5-1	NA	TRBJ2-1	CASTFGGSPYNEQFF	TGCGCCAGCACTTTTGGGGGCAGTCCCTACAATGAGCAGTTCTTC
NA	TRBV20-1	few	TRBJ1-5	CSASRGVGNQPQHF	TGCAGTGCTAGTAGGGGGGTAGGCAATCAGCCCCAGCATTTT
NA	TRBV5-1	few	TRBJ1-6	CASSLVSHVDSPLHF	TGCGCCAGCAGCTTGGTCTCCCATGTGGATTCACCCCTCCACTTT
TRBD1	TRBV29-1	NA	TRBJ2-1	CSATGALDEQFF	TGCAGCGCGACAGGGGCGCTGGATGAGCAGTTCTTC
NA	TRBV5-1	few	TRBJ1-1	CASSLAVGGRDTEAFF	TGCGCCAGCAGCTTGGCGGTCGGGGGACGGGACACTGAAGCTTTCTTT
NA	TRBV12-3/TRBV12-4	few	TRBJ2-3	CASGIKRTQSTDTQYF	TGTGCCAGCGGAATTAAAAGGACACAAAGCACAGATACGCAGTATTTT
TRBD1	TRBV16	few	TRBJ2-1	CASSLNRGNEQFF	TGTGCCAGCAGCCTAAACAGGGGAAATGAGCAGTTCTTC
TRBD1	TRBV6-1	few	TRBJ2-5	CASSEAVTEDRHRRTQYF	TGTGCCAGCAGTGAAGCGGTAACGGAGGACAGGCACCGTCGGACCCAGTACTTC
NA	TRBV14	NA	TRBJ1-1	CASSQYRNTEAFF	TGTGCCAGCAGCCAATACAGGAACACTGAAGCTTTCTTT
NA	TRBV6-5	many	TRBJ2-7	CASRLRVSYEQYF	TGTGCCAGCAGGCTCAGGGTTAGCTACGAGCAGTACTTC
TRBD1	TRBV20-1	NA	TRBJ2-1	CSATDRDNEQFF	TGCAGTGCTACAGACAGGGACAATGAGCAGTTCTTC
NA	TRBV20-1	NA	TRBJ1-5	CSARDGTRYQSNQPQHF	TGCAGTGCTAGAGATGGAACACGGTATCAAAGCAATCAGCCCCAGCATTTT
NA	TRBV13	NA	TRBJ2-2	CASSLQGFRELFF	TGTGCCAGCAGCTTACAGGGCTTTCGGGAGCTGTTTTTT
NA	TRBV20-1	few	TRBJ2-1	CRGFGSYNEQFF	TGCAGAGGCTTTGGCTCCTACAATGAGCAGTTCTTC
TRBD1	TRBV7-6	few	TRBJ1-5	CASSLAQGVQPQHF	TGTGCCAGCAGCTTAGCACAGGGGGTGCAGCCCCAGCATTTT
TRBD1	TRBV6-6	NA	TRBJ1-4	CASGQTGVEKLFF	TGTGCCAGCGGACAAACAGGGGTTGAAAAACTGTTTTTT
NA	TRBV5-1	NA	TRBJ2-7	CASSPGFGYYEQYF	TGCGCCAGCAGCCCGGGGTTCGGCTACTACGAGCAGTACTTC
NA	TRBV18	NA	TRBJ1-4	CTSSQSGTPNEKLFF	TGTACCAGCTCCCAATCCGGGACACCGAATGAAAAACTGTTTTTT
TRBD2	TRBV6-1	NA	TRBJ2-3	CASSSHKRGSTDTQYF	TGTGCCAGCAGCTCACACAAGCGGGGTAGCACAGATACGCAGTATTTT
NA	TRBV13	few	TRBJ2-3	CASSPPTRPYTDTQYF	TGTGCCAGCAGCCCGCCGACTAGACCCTACACAGATACGCAGTATTTT
TRBD2	TRBV12-3/TRBV12-4	few	TRBJ2-5	CASSLTSAGETQYF	TGTGCCAGCAGCCTGACTAGCGCGGGGGAGACCCAGTACTTC
TRBD1	TRBV28	few	TRBJ1-4	CASRPPGQGEKLFF	TGTGCCAGCAGACCCCCGGGACAGGGTGAAAAACTGTTTTTT
NA	TRBV7-2	few	TRBJ2-3	CTSSLVSDTQYF	TGTACCAGCAGCTTAGTTTCAGATACGCAGTATTTT
TRBD2	TRBV5-1	few	TRBJ2-3	CASSLGLAGGPAPTDTQYF	TGCGCCAGCAGCTTGGGACTAGCGGGGGGGCCGGCTCCTACAGATACGCAGTATTTT
NA	TRBV9	few	TRBJ1-4	CASSAASRAVNEKLFF	TGTGCCAGCAGCGCAGCTAGCAGAGCAGTTAATGAAAAACTGTTTTTT
TRBD2	TRBV12-3/TRBV12-4	many	TRBJ2-1	CASSLVGLAGDEQFF	TGTGCCAGCAGTTTAGTCGGACTAGCGGGAGATGAGCAGTTCTTC
NA	TRBV29-1	few	TRBJ2-1	CSVAETGETEQFF	TGCAGCGTCGCTGAGACAGGCGAGACTGAGCAGTTCTTC
TRBD2	TRBV6-6	few	TRBJ2-3	CASSRGGEGTDTQYF	TGTGCCAGCAGCCGCGGGGGGGAGGGCACAGATACGCAGTATTTT
NA	TRBV20-1	few	TRBJ2-5	CSANSPRATLEAQEQYF	TGCAGTGCAAACTCCCCCCGGGCGACCCTAGAGGCACAAGAGCAGTACTTC
TRBD2	TRBV20-1	NA	TRBJ2-3	CSARGELAARTDTQYF	TGCAGTGCTAGAGGGGAGCTAGCGGCCCGCACAGATACGCAGTATTTT
NA	TRBV27	few	TRBJ2-2	CASSLGALGGTVGELFF	TGTGCCAGCAGTTTAGGCGCCCTGGGCGGGACGGTCGGGGAGCTGTTTTTT
TRBD2	TRBV3-1	NA	TRBJ2-2	CASSWTSANTGELFF	TGTGCCAGCAGCTGGACTAGCGCGAACACCGGGGAGCTGTTTTTT
TRBD2	TRBV20-1	few	TRBJ2-1	CSARGTSGDPNEQFF	TGCAGTGCTAGAGGAACTAGCGGGGACCCCAATGAGCAGTTCTTC
NA	TRBV12-3/TRBV12-4	NA	TRBJ2-1	CASSHSQGEQFF	TGTGCCAGCAGTCATAGCCAGGGCGAGCAGTTCTTC
NA	TRBV19	few	TRBJ1-2	CASSIGARPNYGYTF	TGTGCCAGTAGTATCGGGGCCCGTCCTAACTATGGCTACACCTTC